This T cell receptor beta chain came from a study of shared clonotypes between healthy human individuals. Study information: Each donor's CD4 naive and CD4 memory cells filled three plates apiece, CD8 naive two, and CD8 memory one. The study's findings and limits: Depth was large, yet rarefaction showed that sorted-subset sequencing was incomplete. The sharing of 4% to 5.5% of naive CD4 clonotypes was seen across a handful of donors.

Libraries were prepared by immunoSEQ multiplex PCR; TCRdb keeps only in-frame clonotypes and omits some of them. The sample has more than 400,000 clones, almost 97% seen once. The CDR3 sequence is 15 residues long. CDR1 and CDR2 from the germline V gene are SGHVS and FQNEAQ. The junction had 7 bases not matched to a gene; V was cut back by 5 bases and J by 4 bases. It was into CD45RA+ naive and CD45RA-negative memory subsets that the CD4+ cells were split. As concerns this clone: Its antigen is currently unknown.

The specimen was naive CD4+ T cells sorted from blood. Subset indicated: CD45RA+ positively selected. The rearrangement links TRBV7-8 to TRBJ2-1; 8 bases are shared with TRBD1. The TCR comes from a woman in her 30s in good health. This CDR3 reads CASSADRGGYNEQFF. The CDR3 DNA reads TGTGCCAGCAGCGCAGACAGGGGTGGGTACAATGAGCAGTTCTTC.